This T cell receptor (beta chain) was obtained from a study of regulatory and conventional T cells in RAG deficiency. Genomic DNA came from blood conventional CD4+ T cells gated CD25-low CD127-high. Sequenced by immunoSEQ multiplex PCR; TCRdb stores in-frame clones only, minus some. The sample lists approximately 30,000 clones; approximately 96% were seen once. CDR1 and CDR2 (germline): SGHTA, FQGNSA. This CDR3 has 14 residues. Trimming at V came to 1 base and at J to 3 bases, leaving 1 base not matched to a gene. These data were likewise used in another study, on regulatory T cells. That report adds: The PCR used 52 TRBV and 13 TRBJ primers.

The TCR originated in a human donor in good health. V is TRBV7-2 and J is TRBJ2-7; TRBD1 agrees at 9 bases. Input material: CD25- CD4+ T cells sorted from blood. The CDR3 here is CASSLGTGVYEQYF. CDR3 nucleotide sequence: TGTGCCAGCAGCTTAGGGACAGGGGTCTACGAGCAGTACTTC.